These 27 T cell receptor beta chains came from one sample sequenced in a study of cytomegalovirus exposure and HLA in healthy donors. The PCR was carried out with 60 Vbeta primers and 13 Jbeta primers. Using immunoSEQ multiplex PCR, the repertoire was profiled, and TCRdb retains in-frame clones only, with some absent. The table lists around 200,000 clones. Sequencing input: PBMCs. The receptors stem from a woman aged 25 to 45 in good health and CMV-seropositive.

The chain links TRBV18 to TRBJ1-4; no reliable D call. Trimming took 2 bases from V and 0 from J, leaving 7 bases between them. Germline lookup yields CDR1 KGHSH and CDR2 LQKENI. This CDR3 contains 15 residues. DNA of the CDR3: TGTGCCAGCTCACCAAGAGGGACAACTAATGAAAAACTGTTTTTT. Translated, it gives CASSPRGTTNEKLFF.

The chain uses TRBV28 and TRBJ2-5; perhaps TRBD2 as D (5 bases). TRBJ2-7 explains the end of the DNA better; the J call may be wrong. Per germline, CDR1 MDHEN and CDR2 SYDVKM. This CDR3 comprises 13 residues. The CDR3 reads CASSSARGYEQYF. The CDR3 DNA sequence: TGTGCCAGCAGTTCAGCCAGAGGGTACGAGCAGTACTTC.

The rearrangement joins TRBV6-5 to TRBJ1-1; 8 nucleotides agree with TRBD1. There are 15 residues in the CDR3. V was pared by 6 bases and J by 2 bases, with 8 bases of the junction left unmatched. Germline CDR1 is MNHEY and CDR2 is SVGAGI. For the CDR3, the DNA is TGTGCCAGCAGCCCAAGGGACAGGACTAACACTGAAGCTTTCTTT. This codes for CASSPRDRTNTEAFF.

This chain links TRBV6-1 with TRBJ1-5; a weak D match, TRBD1 (5 bases). Trimming shortened V by 4 bases and J by 0 bases, and 10 bases separated the two germline ends. The CDR3 has 15 amino acids. Germline values: CDR1 MNHNS, CDR2 SASEGT. CDR3 bases: TGTGCCAGCAGTGCGGACACCTATAGCAATCAGCCCCAGCATTTT. It encodes CASSADTYSNQPQHF.

The chain employs TRBV30 and TRBJ1-5, with no clear D. Trimming removed 1 base at V and 2 bases at J, with 12 bases between. The CDR3 sequence is 15 residues long. The germline V gene has CDR1 GTSNPN and CDR2 SVGIG (reference sequence). CDR3 DNA sequence: TGTGCCTGGAGTGACTCCAGACACTGCAATCAGCCCCAGCATTTT. As protein: CAWSDSRHCNQPQHF. Looking up the rest from reference TRBV30 and TRBJ1-5 gives the full variable domain: SQTIHQWPATLVQPVGSPLSLECTVEGTSNPNLYWYRQAAGRGLQLLFYSVGIGQISSEVPQNLSASRPQDRQFILSSKKLLLSDSGFYLCAWSDSRHCNQPQHFGDGTRLSIL.

J is TRBJ2-2 and V is TRBV13; D unresolved. CDR1 and CDR2 from the germline V gene are PRHDT and FYEKMQ (reference sequence). With 3 bases removed from V and 6 bases from J, the gap between germline ends came to 8 bases. CDR3 size: 13 residues. CDR3 sequence: CASSFRFPGELFF. In nucleotides, the CDR3 is TGTGCCAGCAGCTTCAGGTTTCCCGGGGAGCTGTTTTTT.

The J gene is TRBJ1-3, the V gene TRBV2; TRBD1 matches 7 bases. This CDR3 is built from 15 residues. CDR1 is SNHLY and CDR2 is FYNNEI in the germline V gene. The V and J ends lost 4 bases and 3 bases, in that order; junction bases with no gene match: 6. CDR3 in amino acids: CASSGMTGLGNTIYF. The CDR3 DNA is TGTGCCAGCAGTGGGATGACAGGGCTTGGAAACACCATATATTTT.

The chain couples TRBV25-1 to TRBJ2-3; perhaps TRBD2 as D (5 bases). The germline gives CDR1 MGHDK, CDR2 SYGVNS. The CDR3 extends over 15 amino acids. V lost 3 bases and J lost 4, with 14 bases in between. This chain's CDR3 is CASSDRREGADTQYF. In DNA, the CDR3 is TGTGCCAGCAGTGACCGGCGAGAGGGAGCAGATACGCAGTATTTT.

This chain uses TRBV4-2 with TRBJ2-7, with a weak D call TRBD1 (6 bases). The CDR3 runs 16 residues. The V gene lost 4 bases and the J gene lost 2 bases, with 18 bases spanning the gap. Germline-derived CDR1 and CDR2 are LGHNA and YNFKEQ. CDR3 in amino acids: CASSRSKGVPTYEQYF. DNA for the CDR3: TGTGCCAGCAGCCGATCAAAGGGGGTACCTACCTACGAGCAGTACTTC.

This sequence joins TRBV11-3 and TRBJ2-2; 15 positions agree with TRBD2. CDR3 length: 17 residues. CDR1 and CDR2 (germline): SGHNT, YENEEA. Trimming at V came to 5 bases and at J to 6 bases, leaving 7 bases not matched to a gene. The CDR3 DNA reads as TGTGCCAGCAGCCCTGGACTAGCGGGAGGGCCCGCCGGGGAGCTGTTTTTT. Residues: CASSPGLAGGPAGELFF. The full variable domain, in which reference TRBV11-3 and TRBJ2-2 provide the parts outside the CDR3, is EAGVVQSPRYKIIEKKQPVAFWCNPISGHNTLYWYLQNLGQGPELLIRYENEEAVDDSQLPKDRFSAERLKGVDSTLKIQPAELGDSAVYLCASSPGLAGGPAGELFFGEGSRLTVL.

The chain has TRBV6-5 and TRBJ1-2; weak D call: TRBD1 (5 bases). The germline V gene encodes CDR1 MNHEY and CDR2 SVGAGI. V was trimmed by 6 bases and J by 5 bases, leaving 13 bases between them. The CDR3 loop spans 13 amino acids. CDR3 bases: TGTGCCAGCAGGCCGAATGACAGTTATGGCTACACCTTC. It encodes CASRPNDSYGYTF.

The CDR3 DNA reads TGTGCCAGCAGCTTGGCGGGAGGTCACGGCGAGCAGTACTTC. This encodes CASSLAGGHGEQYF. The rearrangement joins TRBV5-8 to TRBJ2-7; 7 bases agree with TRBD2. CDR3 length: 14 amino acids. Per germline, CDR1 SGHTS and CDR2 YDEGEE. V was pared by 0 bases and J by 6 bases, with 6 bases of the junction left unmatched.

About this clone itself: One end of the junction does not line up with germline, which may come from a read error. Other DNA sequences of this sample code for an identical CDR3. The gene calls are TRBV6-5 and TRBJ1-1; perhaps TRBD1 as D (5 bases). The CDR3 covers 16 residues. CDR1 is MNHEY, CDR2 SVGAGI, per germline. As DNA, the CDR3 is TGTGCTAGCAGTTACTCGACAGCCTGGAGGGGCACTGAAGCTTTCTTT. Its translation: CASSYSTAWRGTEAFF.

The CDR3 coding sequence is TGTGCCATCAGTACCCAGACAGGGAACACTGAAGCTTTCTTT. Amino acid sequence: CAISTQTGNTEAFF. This sequence joins TRBV10-3 and TRBJ1-1; weak D call: TRBD1 (6 bases). The CDR3 is 14 amino acids. The germline V and J ends were trimmed by 5 bases and 1 base, with 11 bases remaining between them. CDR1 is ENHRY and CDR2 is SYGVKD in the germline V gene.

The V call is TRBV29-1, the J call TRBJ1-1, with D maybe TRBD1 (6 bases). V was trimmed by 1 base and J by 0 bases, leaving 9 bases between them. CDR1 is SQVTM and CDR2 is ANQGSEA in the germline V gene. CDR3 size: 14 residues. The CDR3 region is CSVEAQGLNTEAFF. For the CDR3, the DNA is TGCAGCGTTGAAGCGCAGGGGCTGAACACTGAAGCTTTCTTT.

The chain employs TRBV6-5 and TRBJ2-5, with 13 bases aligning to TRBD2. Trimming cost V 2 bases and J 11 bases; bases outside gene matches: 5. The CDR3 loop spans 14 amino acids. Germline V gene sequence: CDR1 MNHEY, CDR2 SVGAGI. The CDR3 spells CASSYPGLAGRQYF. The DNA of the CDR3 is TGTGCCAGCAGTTACCCGGGACTAGCGGGAAGGCAGTACTTC.

The V gene is TRBV5-6, the J gene TRBJ2-7, with 7 bases that match TRBD2. The germline V gene has CDR1 SGHDT and CDR2 YYEEEE. The J segment lost 3 bases and the V segment lost 4 bases, leaving 10 bases of the junction unmatched. The CDR3 sequence is 15 residues long. The DNA for the CDR3 is TGTGCCAGCAGCACGGCGACAGCGGGGAACTACGAGCAGTACTTC. It is translated as CASSTATAGNYEQYF.

The CDR3 nucleotides are TGTGCCAGCAGCGACGCCGGGACAGGGGTCTATGGCTACACCTTC. Encoded protein: CASSDAGTGVYGYTF. This rearrangement joins TRBV7-9 to TRBJ1-2; 10 nucleotides agree with TRBD1. Trimming at V came to 5 bases and at J to 4 bases, leaving 7 bases not matched to a gene. Germline loops: CDR1 SEHNR, CDR2 FQNEAQ (reference sequence). This CDR3 comprises 15 residues.

The chain couples TRBV12-5 to TRBJ1-6; the D gene is possibly TRBD1 (5 bases). Between the trimmed V and J ends, which lost 3 bases and 8 bases, there was a span of 26 bases. Per germline, CDR1 LGHNT and CDR2 FRNRAP. The CDR3 loop spans 19 amino acids. The DNA of the CDR3 is TGTGCTAGTGGTTTCCAGTCAGGGTTAGCAGTGGGGTCCTATTCACCCCTCCACTTT. This translates into CASGFQSGLAVGSYSPLHF.

V is TRBV20-1 and J is TRBJ2-2; unclear D gene. V was shortened by 6 bases and J by 2 bases, with 4 bases between the two germline ends. The V gene's germline CDR1 is DFQATT and CDR2 SNEGSKA (reference sequence). The length of the CDR3 is 11 residues. The CDR3 is CSAINTGELFF. The CDR3 DNA follows: TGCAGTGCCATTAACACCGGGGAGCTGTTTTTT.

The chain carries TRBV29-1 and TRBJ1-2; possible D gene TRBD1, 6 bases. The CDR3 loop spans 14 amino acids. CDR1 SQVTM and CDR2 ANQGSEA come from the germline V gene. The V and J ends lost 3 bases and 7 bases respectively, with 18 bases between them. This CDR3 reads CSVDTQGSVGGYTF. The CDR3, as DNA: TGCAGCGTTGATACACAGGGATCGGTTGGTGGCTACACCTTC.

V is TRBV4-1 and J is TRBJ1-4; 10 nucleotides line up with TRBD1. The length of the CDR3 is 16 residues. CDR1 is MGHRA, CDR2 YSYEKL, per germline. V dropped 3 bases and J dropped 11; count of bases not matched to a gene: 12. The CDR3 loop reads CASSQKSGQGREKLFF. The CDR3 coding sequence is TGCGCCAGCAGCCAGAAATCGGGACAGGGGCGAGAGAAACTGTTTTTT.

V and J are TRBV2 and TRBJ1-2; weak D call: TRBD1 (5 bases). Looked up from germline, CDR1 is SNHLY and CDR2 is FYNNEI. V was trimmed by 9 bases and J by 7 bases, leaving 21 bases between them. CDR3 length: 14 amino acids. CDR3 bases: TGTGCCAGACAGGAGTCCTCCGGGGGAGGTGGCTACACCTTC. Amino acid sequence: CARQESSGGGGYTF.

The rearrangement uses TRBV27 and TRBJ2-7, with 10 bases matching TRBD1. The CDR3 is made up of 13 amino acids. Germline loops: CDR1 MNHEY, CDR2 SMNVEV (reference sequence). After removal of 8 bases from V and 4 bases from J, the junction contained 5 bases not matched to a gene. Here the CDR3 DNA reads TGTGCCAGCGGGACAGGGGTCCTTTACGAGCAGTACTTC. Translating it yields CASGTGVLYEQYF.

The chain uses TRBV2 and TRBJ1-1; unclear D gene. The CDR3 runs 15 residues. Germline V lookup: CDR1 SNHLY, CDR2 FYNNEI. The V and J ends lost 5 bases and 0 bases respectively, with 13 bases between them. This CDR3 reads CASSRLGKVNTEAFF. The CDR3 bases are TGTGCCAGCAGTCGCCTCGGGAAGGTGAACACTGAAGCTTTCTTT. The full variable domain, completed using reference TRBV2 and TRBJ1-1, is EPEVTQTPSHQVTQMGQEVILRCVPISNHLYFYWYRQILGQKVEFLVSFYNNEISEKSEIFDDQFSVERPDGSNFTLKIRSTKLEDSAMYFCASSRLGKVNTEAFFGQGTRLTVV.

The CDR3 spells CASSRMGQGIGQPQHF. The CDR3 nucleotides are TGTGCCAGCAGCCGTATGGGACAGGGGATAGGACAGCCCCAGCATTTT. The chain combines TRBV7-2 with TRBJ1-5; 10 positions agree with TRBD1. Trimming cost V 5 bases and J 7 bases; bases outside gene matches: 11. The CDR3 is made up of 16 amino acids. The V gene's germline CDR1 is SGHTA and CDR2 FQGNSA.

In DNA, the CDR3 is TGTGCCAGCAGTCCACAGGGATTCGACAATCAGCCCCAGCATTTT. As protein: CASSPQGFDNQPQHF. V gene TRBV2 combines with J gene TRBJ1-5; possible D gene TRBD1, 6 bases. The germline CDR1 and CDR2 sequences are SNHLY and FYNNEI. V was trimmed by 5 bases and J by 3 bases, leaving 14 bases between them. The length of the CDR3 is 15 residues.